This T cell receptor beta chain was retrieved from a study of cytomegalovirus exposure and HLA in healthy donors. Study in general: Genotyping of more than 300 donors showed that 70% to 90% belonged to the Caucasian-associated ancestry cluster.

V was shortened by 4 bases and J by 2 bases, with 13 bases between the two germline ends. From germline, CDR1 is SQVTM and CDR2 ANQGSEA. The CDR3 spans 14 residues. In its sample, this clone was seen a few times. Antigen: not known. Study results and limitations: Only CMV serostatus was available as immune exposure information.

Vbeta (60) and Jbeta (13) primers were used in the PCR. Per the original methods: The count from a later analysis was about 80 million unique TCR beta chains, roughly 11 million of them shared. The method was immunoSEQ multiplex PCR; TCRdb's version includes in-frame clones alone and lacks a portion of them. For V, J and clone size, that table is used; D and trimming come from the DNA. The sample yields 120,000 or so clones, roughly 72% seen once. The V call is TRBV29-1, the J call TRBJ2-3, with D perhaps TRBD2 (5 bases). This TCR was recovered from a man in his forties in good health and CMV-seropositive. The sample taken for sequencing was PBMCs. CDR3 nucleotides: TGCAGCGTTGCCCCCAGCGGCAACACAGATACGCAGTATTTT. It specifies CSVAPSGNTDTQYF.